Listed here is a single T cell receptor beta chain. Its cognate antigen is unknown. This sample is drawn from a study of cytomegalovirus exposure and HLA in healthy donors. Whole-study results and caveats: A reported reduction in N-insertions relative to the roughly 700-donor mean was seen in an Asian-associated ancestry cluster in a later analysis.

Primers for the PCR totalled 60 Vbeta and 13 Jbeta. Clones were sequenced by immunoSEQ multiplex PCR, and TCRdb holds only the in-frame ones, with some missing. In the table there are around 150,000 clones, 60% to 85% of which are singletons. V dropped 4 bases and J dropped 12; count of bases not matched to a gene: 19. The CDR3 spans 16 residues. The germline V gene encodes CDR1 SGHNT and CDR2 YYREEE (reference sequence). This TCR was sampled from a man aged 50 to 59 in good health and CMV-seropositive. Sequencing was performed on PBMCs. The chain uses TRBV5-4 and TRBJ2-1; 7 bases agree with TRBD2. The CDR3 loop reads CASSRGSGAGGFGQFF. CDR3 DNA: TGTGCCAGCAGCCGTGGGAGCGGGGCCGGTGGGTTTGGGCAGTTCTTC.